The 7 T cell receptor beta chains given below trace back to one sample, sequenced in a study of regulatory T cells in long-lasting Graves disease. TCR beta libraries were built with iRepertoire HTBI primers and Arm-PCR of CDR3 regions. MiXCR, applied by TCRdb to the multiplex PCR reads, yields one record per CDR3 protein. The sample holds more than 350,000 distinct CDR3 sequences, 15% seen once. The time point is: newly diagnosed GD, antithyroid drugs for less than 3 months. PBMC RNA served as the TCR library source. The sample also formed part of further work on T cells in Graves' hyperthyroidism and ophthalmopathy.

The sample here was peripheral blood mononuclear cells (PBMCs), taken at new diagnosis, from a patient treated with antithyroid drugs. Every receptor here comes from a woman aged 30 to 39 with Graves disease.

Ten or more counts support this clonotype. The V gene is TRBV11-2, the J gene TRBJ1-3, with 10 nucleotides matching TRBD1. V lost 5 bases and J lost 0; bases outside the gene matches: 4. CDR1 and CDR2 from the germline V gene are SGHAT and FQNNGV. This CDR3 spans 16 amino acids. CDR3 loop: CASSPDRGVSGNTIYF. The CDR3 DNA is TGTGCCAGCAGCCCGGACAGGGGGGTCTCTGGAAACACCATATATTTT. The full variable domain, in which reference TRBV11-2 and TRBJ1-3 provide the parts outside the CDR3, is EAGVAQSPRYKIIEKRQSVAFWCNPISGHATLYWYQQILGQGPKLLIQFQNNGVVDDSQLPKDRFSAERLKGVDSTLKIQPAKLEDSAVYLCASSPDRGVSGNTIYFGEGSWLTVV.

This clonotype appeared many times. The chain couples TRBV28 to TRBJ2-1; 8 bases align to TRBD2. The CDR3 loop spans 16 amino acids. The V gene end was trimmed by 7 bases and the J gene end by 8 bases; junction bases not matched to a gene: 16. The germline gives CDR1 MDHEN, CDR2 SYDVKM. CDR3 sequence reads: CASKVGPSGSYDEQFF. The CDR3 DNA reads TGTGCCAGCAAAGTAGGACCCAGCGGGAGTTACGATGAGCAGTTCTTC.

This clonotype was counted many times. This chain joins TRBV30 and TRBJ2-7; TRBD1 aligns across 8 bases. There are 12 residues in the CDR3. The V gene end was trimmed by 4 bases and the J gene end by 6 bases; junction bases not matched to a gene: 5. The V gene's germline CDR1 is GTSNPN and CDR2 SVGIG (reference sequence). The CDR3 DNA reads TGTGCCTGGACCACAGGGGGTTTCGAGCAGTACTTC. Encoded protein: CAWTTGGFEQYF.

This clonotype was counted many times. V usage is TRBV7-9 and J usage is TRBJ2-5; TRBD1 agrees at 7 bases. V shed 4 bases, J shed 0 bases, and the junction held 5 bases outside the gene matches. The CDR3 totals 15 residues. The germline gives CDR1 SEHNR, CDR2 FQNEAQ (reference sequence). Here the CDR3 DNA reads TGTGCCAGCAGCTGGGGACAGAGGTACCAAGAGACCCAGTACTTC. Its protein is CASSWGQRYQETQYF.

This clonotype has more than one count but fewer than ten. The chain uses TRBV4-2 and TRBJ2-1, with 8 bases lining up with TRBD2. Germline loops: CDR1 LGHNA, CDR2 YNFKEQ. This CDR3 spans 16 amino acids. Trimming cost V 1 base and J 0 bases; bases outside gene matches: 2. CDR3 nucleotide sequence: TGTGCCAGCAGCCAAGGGGGGACTAGCTCCTACAATGAGCAGTTCTTC. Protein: CASSQGGTSSYNEQFF.

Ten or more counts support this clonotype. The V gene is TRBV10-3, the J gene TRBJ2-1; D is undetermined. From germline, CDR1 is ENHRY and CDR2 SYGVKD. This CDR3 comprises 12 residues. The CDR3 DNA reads TGTGCTAGCCGGGCGGTCTACAATGAGCAGTTCTTC. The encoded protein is CASRAVYNEQFF.

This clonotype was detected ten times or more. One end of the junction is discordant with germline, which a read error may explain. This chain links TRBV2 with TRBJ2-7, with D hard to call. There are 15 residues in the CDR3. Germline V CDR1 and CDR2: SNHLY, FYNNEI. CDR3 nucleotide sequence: TGTGCCGGCAGCCATAAACGGACCCTTTCCTACGAGCAGTACTTC. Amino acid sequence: CAGSHKRTLSYEQYF.